This T cell receptor beta chain was found in a study of blood T cells in healthy people across ages. A second PCR, run for about 7 to 11 cycles, used a sample-barcoded 5' primer plus a J-beta primer mix. One entry per CDR3 protein, called by TCRdb with MiXCR from the 5' RACE reads. The table shows about 1.5 million distinct CDR3 sequences, with around 40% occurring only once. V lost 2 bases to trimming and J lost 6 bases, with 7 bases between them. The CDR3 is 12 residues long. The chain uses TRBV12-3 or TRBV12-4 and TRBJ1-2; tentative D call: TRBD1 (5 bases). The sequence derives from a woman between 18 and 29 years old in good health. The sequenced sample consisted of blood. DNA for the CDR3: TGTGCCAGCAGTTTAAGACAGCATGGCTACACCTTC. Translated, it gives CASSLRQHGYTF.